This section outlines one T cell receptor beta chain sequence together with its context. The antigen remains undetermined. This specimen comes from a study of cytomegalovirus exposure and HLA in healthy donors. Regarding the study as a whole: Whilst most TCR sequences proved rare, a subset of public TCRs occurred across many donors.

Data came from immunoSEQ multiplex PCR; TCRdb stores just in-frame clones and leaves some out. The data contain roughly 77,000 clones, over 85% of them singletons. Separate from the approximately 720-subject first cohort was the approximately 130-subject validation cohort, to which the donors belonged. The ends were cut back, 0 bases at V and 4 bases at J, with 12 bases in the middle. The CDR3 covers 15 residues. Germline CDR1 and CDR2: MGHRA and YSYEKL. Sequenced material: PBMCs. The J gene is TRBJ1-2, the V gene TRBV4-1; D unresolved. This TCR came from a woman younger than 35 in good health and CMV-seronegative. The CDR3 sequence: CASSQEAGGPYGYTF. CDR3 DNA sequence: TGCGCCAGCAGCCAAGAAGCAGGAGGTCCCTATGGCTACACCTTC.